A single sample gave rise to the 20 T cell receptor beta chains below, sequenced in a study of regulatory T cells in long-lasting Graves disease. Time point specified: persistent/refractory GD, antithyroid drugs over 5 years with positive TRAb. Isolated PBMC RNA provided the starting material for the TCR library. Arm-PCR of CDR3 regions and iRepertoire HTBI primers were the basis on which TCR beta libraries were built. Each CDR3 protein gets one entry after TCRdb re-called the multiplex PCR reads with MiXCR. The table has approximately 380,000 distinct CDR3 sequences, around 21% seen once; the top ten hold less than 25%. The sequences come from peripheral blood mononuclear cells (PBMCs), collected when the disease was refractory, from a patient treated with antithyroid drugs. The receptors were gathered from a female donor with Graves disease.

The chain joins TRBV12-3 or TRBV12-4 to TRBJ2-7; 11 bases map to TRBD1. CDR3 size: 14 residues. V shed 8 bases and J 3 bases; nucleotides not matched to a gene: 6. The CDR3: CASRGQGGFYEQYF. The CDR3 bases are TGTGCCAGCCGGGGACAGGGGGGCTTCTACGAGCAGTACTTC.

The CDR3 region has the DNA TGTGCCAGCAGTTTCACGTGGCGGGATACAGATACGCAGTATTTT. The encoded protein is CASSFTWRDTDTQYF. The V gene is TRBV12-3 or TRBV12-4, the J gene TRBJ2-3; D may be TRBD2 (6 bases). Between the trimmed V and J ends, which lost 3 bases and 3 bases, there was a span of 13 bases. The CDR3 length is 15 residues.

Worth noting for this clonotype: This sequence is one base from a far larger clone and is likely a read error. The chain recombines TRBV6-2 or TRBV6-3 with TRBJ2-5; no clear D. From germline, CDR1 is MNHEY and CDR2 SVGEGT. This CDR3 has 13 amino acids. The CDR3 spells CASSPRSSETQHF. In DNA form, the CDR3 reads TGTGCCAGCAGTCCCAGGAGTTCGGAGACCCAGCACTTC.

This chain joins TRBV6-2 or TRBV6-3 and TRBJ2-2, with no clear D. Germline CDR1 and CDR2: MNHEY and SVGEGT. The CDR3 has 13 amino acids. V lost 6 bases and J lost 7, with 12 bases in between. The CDR3 reads CASRPTDIGELFF. The DNA for the CDR3 is TGTGCCAGCAGACCCACAGACATCGGGGAGCTGTTTTTT.

A single count supports this clonotype. The genes are TRBV20-1 and TRBJ2-1; D is unclear. CDR3 length equals 10 residues. Germline-derived CDR1 and CDR2 are DFQATT and SNEGSKA (reference sequence). V lost 5 bases and J 4 bases, leaving 3 bases between the germline ends. The CDR3 bases are TGCAGTGCTTGGTACAATGAGCAGTTCTTC. It codes for CSAWYNEQFF.

The table lists this clonotype with many counts. The rearrangement uses TRBV20-1 and TRBJ1-1; 8 nucleotides match TRBD1. The trim removed 4 bases at V and 5 bases at J, leaving 3 bases unmatched. The CDR3 covers 12 residues. The germline V gene encodes CDR1 DFQATT and CDR2 SNEGSKA (reference sequence). The CDR3 protein is CSAKQGGTEAFF. The CDR3 nucleotides are TGCAGTGCTAAACAGGGGGGGACTGAAGCTTTCTTT.

This clonotype occurred many times. The genes are TRBV6-1 and TRBJ2-5; D unclear. The V gene lost 10 bases and the J gene lost 5 bases, with 17 bases spanning the gap. Germline values: CDR1 MNHNS, CDR2 SASEGT. The CDR3 sequence is 13 residues long. In DNA form, the CDR3 reads TGTGCCATACGGGCGCACCCCGCCGAGACCCAGTACTTC. Amino acid sequence: CAIRAHPAETQYF.

The rearrangement links TRBV11-1 to TRBJ2-2; a weak D match, TRBD2 (6 bases). The CDR3 is made up of 13 amino acids. Germline lookup yields CDR1 SGHAT and CDR2 FQDESV (reference sequence). Trimming pared 2 bases from V and 9 bases from J, leaving 10 bases between. Here the CDR3 DNA reads TGTGCCAGCAGCTTACGGGGGACCAGGGAGCTGTTTTTT. It specifies CASSLRGTRELFF.

This clonotype was seen many times. The V gene is TRBV28, the J gene TRBJ1-5; tentative D call: TRBD1 (5 bases). The CDR3 loop spans 13 amino acids. Germline assignment: CDR1 MDHEN and CDR2 SYDVKM. Between the trimmed V and J ends, which lost 5 bases and 8 bases, there was a span of 13 bases. CDR3 amino acids: CASSPGGREPQHF. The CDR3 bases are TGTGCCAGCAGTCCCGGGGGACGAGAGCCCCAGCATTTT.

This sequence joins TRBV7-8 and TRBJ2-7; perhaps TRBD1 as D (6 bases). The CDR3 loop spans 14 amino acids. From germline, CDR1 is SGHVS and CDR2 FQNEAQ. V lost 6 bases to trimming and J lost 4 bases, with 16 bases between them. This CDR3 is CASSPDRFRYEQYF. CDR3 sequence (DNA): TGTGCCAGCAGTCCCGACAGGTTTAGATACGAGCAGTACTTC. Looking up the rest from reference TRBV7-8 and TRBJ2-7 gives the full variable domain: GAGVSQSPRYKVAKRGQDVALRCDPISGHVSLFWYQQALGQGPEFLTYFQNEAQLDKSGLPSDRFFAERPEGSVSTLKIQRTQQEDSAVYLCASSPDRFRYEQYFGPGTRLTVT.

The chain recombines TRBV7-9 with TRBJ1-1; D is ambiguous. Deletions cut 1 base from V and 7 bases from J, with 4 bases between. The CDR3 covers 11 residues. The germline gives CDR1 SEHNR, CDR2 FQNEAQ (reference sequence). CDR3 residues: CASSLVGEAFF. The CDR3 region has the DNA TGTGCCAGCAGCTTAGTAGGTGAAGCTTTCTTT.

A few counts support this clonotype. This chain links TRBV30 with TRBJ2-5; 10 nucleotides align to TRBD1. V shed 4 bases and J 4 bases; nucleotides not matched to a gene: 3. The length of the CDR3 is 13 residues. The germline gives CDR1 GTSNPN, CDR2 SVGIG (reference sequence). The CDR3 protein is CAWMWTGGETQYF. The CDR3 nucleotides are TGTGCCTGGATGTGGACAGGGGGAGAGACCCAGTACTTC.

The chain has TRBV28 and TRBJ2-7, with D hard to call. The CDR3 consists of 14 residues. The ends were cut back, 2 bases at V and 3 bases at J, with 11 bases in the middle. Per germline, CDR1 MDHEN and CDR2 SYDVKM. CDR3 DNA: TGTGCCAGCAGTTTAGCGTATACCCACTACGAGCAGTACTTC. As protein: CASSLAYTHYEQYF.

This clonotype was recorded at least ten times. CDR3 sequence reads: CAWDRGTSGQETQYF. The CDR3 DNA follows: TGTGCCTGGGATCGGGGGACTAGCGGACAAGAGACCCAGTACTTC. The chain carries TRBV30 and TRBJ2-5; 11 nucleotides match TRBD2. Trimming at V came to 5 bases and at J to 2 bases, leaving 7 bases not matched to a gene. This CDR3 has 15 amino acids. Germline loops: CDR1 GTSNPN, CDR2 SVGIG (reference sequence).

This clonotype was picked up a small number of times. CDR3 in amino acids: CASSEDGLMNTEAFF. In DNA, the CDR3 is TGTGCCAGCAGTGAAGACGGACTAATGAACACTGAAGCTTTCTTT. V usage is TRBV6-2 or TRBV6-3 and J usage is TRBJ1-1; D gene uncertain. The CDR3 runs 15 residues. Germline CDR1 MNHEY, CDR2 SVGEGT. The germline V and J ends were trimmed by 5 bases and 0 bases, with 13 bases remaining between them.

This clonotype was picked up many times. The V gene is TRBV2, the J gene TRBJ2-7, with unresolved D. CDR1 is SNHLY and CDR2 is FYNNEI in the germline V gene. The CDR3 extends over 11 amino acids. The V gene lost 3 bases and the J gene lost 3 bases, with 3 bases spanning the gap. CDR3 loop: CASSEGYEQYF. CDR3 nucleotides: TGTGCCAGCAGTGAGGGCTACGAGCAGTACTTC.

For this clonotype: A single base separates this from a much larger clone, so it may be a read error. Here the CDR3 omits its conserved ending phenylalanine or tryptophan, so a read error is the likely source. The chain is built from TRBV7-9 and TRBJ2-5; D gene uncertain. This CDR3 region has 12 residues. In germline, CDR1 is SEHNR, CDR2 FQNEAQ (reference sequence). Trimming took off 2 bases at V and 4 bases at J, with 5 bases between the two ends. The CDR3 sequence is CASSLSRETQYL. The CDR3 DNA reads as TGTGCCAGCAGCTTATCCCGAGAGACCCAGTACCTC.

The sample holds a few counts of this clonotype. Mismatch with germline at one junction end may stem from a read error. This chain links TRBV29-1 with TRBJ2-6; 8 nucleotides align to TRBD1. This CDR3 is built from 17 residues. From germline, CDR1 is SQVTM and CDR2 ANQGSEA. This CDR3 reads CSVEETGDRSGANVLTF. The CDR3 DNA is TGCAGCGTAGAAGAGACAGGGGACCGCTCTGGGGCCAACGTCCTGACTTTC.

This clonotype was picked up a small number of times. The chain carries TRBV5-1 and TRBJ1-1; D gene unclear. V was shortened by 2 bases and J by 1 base, with 6 bases between the two germline ends. The CDR3 covers 13 residues. The germline V gene has CDR1 SGHRS and CDR2 YFSETQ. This CDR3 is CASSFRQNTEAFF. For the CDR3, the DNA is TGCGCCAGCAGCTTTCGCCAGAACACTGAAGCTTTCTTT.

This clonotype has a count of ten or more. The chain carries TRBV6-2 or TRBV6-3 and TRBJ1-2; no clear D. This CDR3 has 12 amino acids. Germline-derived CDR1 and CDR2 are MNHEY and SVGEGT. Trimming took off 5 bases at V and 6 bases at J, with 10 bases between the two ends. The CDR3 DNA sequence: TGTGCCAGCAGTCTACGACTGGATGGCTACACCTTC. Its translation: CASSLRLDGYTF.